These T cell receptor beta chains were read from a single sample in a study of early T cells in non-severe SARS-CoV-2 infection. TCRdb itself ran the 5' RACE reads through MiXCR, one entry per CDR3 protein. The sample records tens of thousands of distinct CDR3 sequences, about 11% being singletons. Sequenced: whole blood. The receptors come from an adult who was a healthcare worker with PCR-confirmed SARS-CoV-2 infection or an uninfected control (not recorded which). The CDR3 runs from the conserved cysteine through the conserved F or W. A D gene is named only where the DNA matches it firmly. Part of the rows lack a size; the others show once, few, many or a class for expanded clones.

CATSEPPGTGVYYNEQFF TGTGCCACCAGTGAGCCTCCCGGGACAGGGGTCTACTACAATGAGCAGTTCTTC TRBJ2-1 TRBV24-1 TRBD1 -
CASSLFMGQDTQYF TGTGCCAGCAGTTTATTTATGGGGCAAGATACGCAGTATTTT TRBJ2-3 TRBV27 - many
CASSYSRAGFYEQYF TGTGCCAGCAGTTACTCGAGGGCAGGGTTCTACGAGCAGTACTTC TRBJ2-7 TRBV6-6 - -
CATSDSRRDYSYNEQFF TGTGCCACCAGTGATTCCCGACGGGACTACTCCTACAATGAGCAGTTCTTC TRBJ2-1 TRBV24-1 TRBD2 -
CATSSLAPTSEYF TGTGCCACCAGCAGCCTTGCCCCGACCTCGGAGTACTTC TRBJ2-5 TRBV15 - few
CASSLGLAGGLEQFF TGTGCCAGCAGCTTAGGACTAGCGGGAGGCCTCGAGCAGTTCTTC TRBJ2-1 TRBV7-9 TRBD2 many
CASSPRGGDEQFF TGTGCCAGCTCACCACGAGGGGGAGATGAGCAGTTCTTC TRBJ2-1 TRBV18 - -
CASSEATSIYNEQFF TGTGCCAGCAGTGAAGCCACTTCTATCTACAATGAGCAGTTCTTC TRBJ2-1 TRBV2 - -
CAISPGLGHSTFF TGTGCCATCAGTCCAGGCCTCGGCCACTCAACTTTCTTT TRBJ1-1 TRBV10-3 - many
CSARDTGGSEGYTF TGCAGTGCTAGAGATACAGGGGGGTCGGAAGGCTACACCTTC TRBJ1-2 TRBV20-1 TRBD1 many
CASSLFIRGISSGANVLTF TGTGCCAGCAGCTTATTTATTCGGGGAATTTCCTCTGGGGCCAACGTCCTGACTTTC TRBJ2-6 TRBV7-9 - few
CSARSLGTGNYGYTF TGCAGTGCTAGATCCTTGGGGACAGGGAACTATGGCTACACCTTC TRBJ1-2 TRBV20-1 TRBD1 many
CAWSSRGSVLGTGELFF TGTGCCTGGAGTTCACGCGGGAGTGTCTTAGGCACCGGGGAGCTGTTTTTT TRBJ2-2 TRBV30 TRBD2 -
CASSYSSPQGVGGYTF TGTGCCAGCAGTTACTCCTCTCCTCAGGGGGTAGGGGGCTACACCTTC TRBJ1-2 TRBV6-6 TRBD1 many
CASSYVGQGEAFF TGTGCCAGCAGCTACGTAGGACAGGGTGAAGCTTTCTTT TRBJ1-1 TRBV7-3 TRBD1 few
CASSFSGPGTDTQYF TGCGCCAGCAGCTTTAGCGGGCCCGGCACAGATACGCAGTATTTT TRBJ2-3 TRBV5-1 TRBD2 many
CASSLTDWGLAGPSYEQYF TGTGCCAGCAGCTTAACGGACTGGGGACTAGCGGGCCCCTCCTACGAGCAGTACTTC TRBJ2-7 TRBV7-8 TRBD2 few
CASSFTGTDTNEKLFF TGCGCCAGCAGCTTCACCGGGACAGATACTAATGAAAAACTGTTTTTT TRBJ1-4 TRBV5-1 TRBD1 many
CASNSREERETQYF TGTGCCAGCAACTCGCGGGAGGAGCGAGAGACCCAGTACTTC TRBJ2-5 TRBV6-2/TRBV6-3 TRBD2 once
CSVVHRRETEAFF TGCAGCGTTGTCCACCGGCGGGAGACTGAAGCTTTCTTT TRBJ1-1 TRBV29-1 - many
CSARDRIAGGADTQYF TGCAGTGCTAGAGATCGGATAGCGGGAGGGGCAGATACGCAGTATTTT TRBJ2-3 TRBV20-1 TRBD2 -
CATSDGTYNEQFF TGTGCCACGAGTGACGGTACCTACAATGAGCAGTTCTTC TRBJ2-1 TRBV24-1 - -
CASSLGLATYNEQFF TGTGCCAGCAGCTTAGGGCTAGCCACCTACAATGAGCAGTTCTTC TRBJ2-1 TRBV7-3 - few
CASSLWGGVAKNIQYF TGTGCCAGCAGTTTGTGGGGAGGCGTAGCCAAAAACATTCAGTACTTC TRBJ2-4 TRBV12-3/TRBV12-4 - many
CASSSRDTTRTDTQYF TGTGCCAGCAGCTCCCGGGACACTACACGCACAGATACGCAGTATTTT TRBJ2-3 TRBV11-2 - many
CASSTATGGYGYTF TGTGCCAGCTCAACCGCAACGGGGGGCTATGGCTACACCTTC TRBJ1-2 TRBV18 - many
CSVDRAQETQYF TGCAGCGTTGACAGGGCCCAAGAGACCCAGTACTTC TRBJ2-5 TRBV29-1 - many
CASSLSGQTQYF TGTGCCAGCAGCTTATCCGGTCAGACCCAGTACTTC TRBJ2-5 TRBV7-9 - many
CASREQGDEAFF TGTGCCAGCAGGGAACAGGGGGATGAAGCTTTCTTT TRBJ1-1 TRBV2 TRBD1 many
CASSPDSGREQFF TGTGCCAGCAGCCCTGATTCCGGGAGGGAGCAGTTCTTC TRBJ2-1 TRBV11-2 TRBD2 many
CASRNPNTDTQYF TGTGCCAGCCGCAATCCGAACACAGATACGCAGTATTTT TRBJ2-3 TRBV18 - -
CASKSWFPHEQFF TGTGCCAGCAAAAGTTGGTTTCCCCATGAGCAGTTCTTC TRBJ2-1 TRBV6-2/TRBV6-3 - many
CSAQRSRYEQYF TGCAGCGCCCAGCGCTCGAGGTACGAGCAGTACTTC TRBJ2-7 TRBV29-1 - many
CSARVRGNTEAFF TGCAGTGCTAGGGTACGAGGGAACACTGAAGCTTTCTTT TRBJ1-1 TRBV20-1 - few
CASSPDPISGNTIYF TGCGCCAGCAGTCCCGATCCGATCTCTGGAAACACCATATATTTT TRBJ1-3 TRBV5-1 - many
CSVRILIPEAFF TGCAGCGTAAGGATCCTTATCCCTGAAGCTTTCTTT TRBJ1-1 TRBV29-1 - many
CASRDPGPATNEKLFF TGTGCCAGCAGGGACCCTGGGCCGGCAACTAATGAAAAACTGTTTTTT TRBJ1-4 TRBV6-2/TRBV6-3 - many
CATREGWITEAFF TGTGCCACCCGTGAGGGGTGGATCACTGAAGCTTTCTTT TRBJ1-1 TRBV6-1 - many
CASRAGGPRGYYEQYF TGTGCCAGCAGAGCGGGAGGGCCAAGAGGGTACTACGAGCAGTACTTC TRBJ2-7 TRBV2 TRBD2 -
CASSELLTALNYGYTF TGTGCCAGCAGTGAATTATTAACAGCTCTTAACTATGGCTACACCTTC TRBJ1-2 TRBV6-1 - few
CASGNPGTRNTEAFF TGCGCCAGCGGAAACCCCGGGACACGTAACACTGAAGCTTTCTTT TRBJ1-1 TRBV5-1 - -
CSVDGTGATDTQYF TGCAGCGTTGATGGGACAGGGGCCACAGATACGCAGTATTTT TRBJ2-3 TRBV29-1 TRBD1 few
CSALAGRGDSPLHF TGCAGTGCTCTCGCGGGCAGGGGTGATTCACCCCTCCACTTT TRBJ1-6 TRBV20-1 - few
CSASSGGRRDTQYF TGCAGTGCTAGCTCGGGCGGGAGACGAGATACGCAGTATTTT TRBJ2-3 TRBV20-1 TRBD2 many
CAISSGPKSSYEQYF TGTGCCATATCCTCCGGTCCTAAAAGCTCCTACGAGCAGTACTTC TRBJ2-7 TRBV10-3 - many
CASSLLAGGRTDTQYF TGTGCCAGCAGCCTGCTAGCGGGAGGGAGGACAGATACGCAGTATTTT TRBJ2-3 TRBV7-3 TRBD2 many
CASSRQIQETQYF TGCGCCAGCAGCCGCCAGATCCAAGAGACCCAGTACTTC TRBJ2-5 TRBV4-3 - few
CASSVSDTEAFF TGTGCCAGCAGCGTGTCCGACACTGAAGCTTTCTTT TRBJ1-1 TRBV6-1 - many
CSVGNRVRGYTF TGCAGCGTTGGGAACAGGGTGAGAGGCTACACCTTC TRBJ1-2 TRBV29-1 - -
CSLKMGTDTQYF TGCAGCTTAAAGATGGGCACAGATACGCAGTATTTT TRBJ2-3 TRBV29-1 - many
CASSRLAANTGELFF TGCGCCAGCAGTAGACTAGCGGCGAACACCGGGGAGCTGTTTTTT TRBJ2-2 TRBV10-1 TRBD2 few
CASSLALAELQETQYF TGTGCCAGCAGCTTAGCCCTTGCGGAGCTCCAAGAGACCCAGTACTTC TRBJ2-5 TRBV11-1 - -
CASSLEPYEQYF TGTGCCAGCAGCCTAGAACCCTACGAGCAGTACTTC TRBJ2-7 TRBV3-1 - many
CASSVTRDYNYEQYF TGTGCCAGCAGTGTAACCCGGGACTACAACTACGAGCAGTACTTC TRBJ2-7 TRBV6-5 TRBD2 many
CASSVEVRHNYGYTF TGTGCCAGCAGCGTAGAAGTTCGGCATAACTATGGCTACACCTTC TRBJ1-2 TRBV9 - -